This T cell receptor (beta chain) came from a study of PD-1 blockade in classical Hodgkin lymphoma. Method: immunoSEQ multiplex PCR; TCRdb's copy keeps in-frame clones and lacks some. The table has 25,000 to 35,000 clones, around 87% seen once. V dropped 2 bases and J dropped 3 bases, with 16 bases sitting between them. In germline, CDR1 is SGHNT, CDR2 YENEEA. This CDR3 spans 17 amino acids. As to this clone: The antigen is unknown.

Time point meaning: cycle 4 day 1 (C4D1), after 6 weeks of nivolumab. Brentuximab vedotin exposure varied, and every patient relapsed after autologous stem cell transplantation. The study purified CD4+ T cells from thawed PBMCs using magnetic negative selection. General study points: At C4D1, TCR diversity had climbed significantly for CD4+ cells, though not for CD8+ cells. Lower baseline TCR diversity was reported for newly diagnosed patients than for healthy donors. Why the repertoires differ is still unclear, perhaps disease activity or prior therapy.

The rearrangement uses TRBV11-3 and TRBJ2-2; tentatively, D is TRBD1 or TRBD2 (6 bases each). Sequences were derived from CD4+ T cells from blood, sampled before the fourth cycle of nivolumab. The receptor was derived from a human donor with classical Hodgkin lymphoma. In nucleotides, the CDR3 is TGTGCCAGCAGCTTAAGCCGGGGGCGAGTGGACACCGGGGAGCTGTTTTTT. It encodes CASSLSRGRVDTGELFF. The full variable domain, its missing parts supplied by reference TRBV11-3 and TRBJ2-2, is EAGVVQSPRYKIIEKKQPVAFWCNPISGHNTLYWYLQNLGQGPELLIRYENEEAVDDSQLPKDRFSAERLKGVDSTLKIQPAELGDSAVYLCASSLSRGRVDTGELFFGEGSRLTVL.